What follows are 8 T cell receptor beta chains derived from one specimen sequenced in a study of neurological immune-mediated disorders. TCRdb called the 5' RACE reads again in MiXCR, with one record for every CDR3 protein. The table has about 20,000 distinct CDR3 sequences, over 9.5% seen once. The sample consisted of PBMCs. The receptors were sampled from a woman in her sixties or seventies with HTLV-1-associated myelopathy (HAM/TSP).

In this sample, this clonotype turned up many times. The chain employs TRBV5-1 and TRBJ2-7; 10 bases align to TRBD2. The CDR3 loop spans 16 amino acids. V gave up 2 bases and J gave up 3 bases; unmatched junction bases: 8. In germline, CDR1 is SGHRS, CDR2 YFSETQ. CDR3 residues: CASSFLAGAGDYEQYF. Written as DNA, the CDR3 is TGCGCCAGCAGCTTCCTAGCGGGGGCTGGGGACTACGAGCAGTACTTC.

This clonotype appeared many times. The chain couples TRBV20-1 to TRBJ2-1, with D possibly being TRBD1 (6 bases). Trimming took 2 bases from V and 0 from J, leaving 17 bases between them. The CDR3 consists of 17 residues. Germline CDR1 DFQATT, CDR2 SNEGSKA (reference sequence). CDR3 DNA sequence: TGCAGTGCTAGAAATCCGAGGGACACCAGCTCCTACAATGAGCAGTTCTTC. Its protein is CSARNPRDTSSYNEQFF.

The sample holds many counts of this clonotype. V usage is TRBV20-1 and J usage is TRBJ1-1, with 11 bases identical to TRBD1. The CDR3 spans 16 residues. With V trimmed by 2 bases and J by 3 bases, 8 bases remained unmatched. From germline, CDR1 is DFQATT and CDR2 SNEGSKA (reference sequence). The CDR3 nucleotides read TGCAGTGCTAGATCGGGACAGGGGGGTTTGCACACTGAAGCTTTCTTT. Translating it yields CSARSGQGGLHTEAFF.

This clonotype occurred many times. The gene calls are TRBV12-3 or TRBV12-4 and TRBJ1-2; 10 bases align to TRBD1. This CDR3 has 14 amino acids. V trimming: 6 bases; J trimming: 8 bases; junction bases outside the gene matches: 9. The CDR3 DNA reads TGTGCCAGCAGCCTAACCGGGACAGGGGAAGGCTACACCTTC. Protein: CASSLTGTGEGYTF.

This chain connects TRBV5-1 to TRBJ1-1, with D unclear. This CDR3 spans 13 amino acids. Per the germline V gene, CDR1 is SGHRS and CDR2 is YFSETQ. The ends were cut back, 0 bases at V and 7 bases at J, with 10 bases in the middle. This chain's CDR3 is CASSLAGRSEAFF. The DNA for the CDR3 is TGCGCCAGCAGCTTGGCCGGCCGCAGTGAAGCTTTCTTT.

The rearrangement joins TRBV7-8 to TRBJ1-1, with 9 nucleotides matching TRBD1. V was clipped by 0 bases and J by 5 bases; unmatched bases: 4. Looked up from germline, CDR1 is SGHVS and CDR2 is FQNEAQ. The CDR3 covers 15 residues. The CDR3 protein is CASSLAGTGWTEAFF. The DNA of the CDR3 is TGTGCCAGCAGCTTAGCTGGGACAGGGTGGACTGAAGCTTTCTTT.

This clonotype was seen repeatedly, ten times or more. This rearrangement joins TRBV10-3 to TRBJ2-3; 11 bases are shared with TRBD2. V was clipped by 8 bases and J by 0 bases; unmatched bases: 7. From germline, CDR1 is ENHRY and CDR2 SYGVKD. The CDR3 has 16 amino acids. In DNA, the CDR3 is TGTGCCATCGCGTCTCTAGCGGGGGGTAGCACAGATACGCAGTATTTT. Translated: CAIASLAGGSTDTQYF.

This clonotype was detected many times. This chain links TRBV20-1 with TRBJ1-2; 9 positions match TRBD1. This CDR3 is 14 amino acids long. Germline lookup yields CDR1 DFQATT and CDR2 SNEGSKA (reference sequence). The junction had 7 bases not matched to a gene; V was cut back by 4 bases and J by 4 bases. For the CDR3, the DNA is TGCAGTGCTAACCGAGACAGGGGGGGCTATGGCTACACCTTC. Encoded protein: CSANRDRGGYGYTF.